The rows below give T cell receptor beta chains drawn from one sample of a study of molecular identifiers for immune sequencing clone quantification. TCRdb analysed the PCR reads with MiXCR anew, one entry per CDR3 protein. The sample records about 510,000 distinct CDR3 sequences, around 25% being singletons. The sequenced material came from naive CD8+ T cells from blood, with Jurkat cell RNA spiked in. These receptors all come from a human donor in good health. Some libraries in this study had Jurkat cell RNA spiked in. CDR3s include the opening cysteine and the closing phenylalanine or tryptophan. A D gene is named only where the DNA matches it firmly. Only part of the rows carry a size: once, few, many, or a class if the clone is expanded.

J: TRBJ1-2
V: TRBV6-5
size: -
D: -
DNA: TGTGCCGGCAGTTACTCTGGGGACGACGGCTATGGCTACACCTTC
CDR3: CAGSYSGDDGYGYTF

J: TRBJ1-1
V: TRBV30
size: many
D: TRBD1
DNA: TGTGCCTGGACAACAGGGGCGAGTTCGAACACTGAAGCTTTCTTT
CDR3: CAWTTGASSNTEAFF

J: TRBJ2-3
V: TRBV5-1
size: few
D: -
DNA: TGCGCCAGCAGCTTAAGCGGACAGCCCCGCACAGATACGCAGTATTTT
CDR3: CASSLSGQPRTDTQYF

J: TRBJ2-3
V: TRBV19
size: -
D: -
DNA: TGTGCCAGTAGTCCGCTGTTGGGGCTCGATACGCAGTATTTT
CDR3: CASSPLLGLDTQYF

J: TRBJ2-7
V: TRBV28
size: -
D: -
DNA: TGTGTCAGCACCTACGGGGCCCCCGGAGCCTACGAGCAGTACTTC
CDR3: CVSTYGAPGAYEQYF

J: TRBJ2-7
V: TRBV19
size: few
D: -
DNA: TGTGCCAGTAGTATCGCCACGCGTGGTAAGGATCACGAGCAGTACTTC
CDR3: CASSIATRGKDHEQYF

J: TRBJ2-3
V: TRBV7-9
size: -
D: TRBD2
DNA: TGTGCCCGCAGCTCGATAGCGGGGGTCTCGGATACGCAGTATTTT
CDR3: CARSSIAGVSDTQYF

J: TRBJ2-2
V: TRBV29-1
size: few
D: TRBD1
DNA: TGCAGCGTCGACCTTATGGACAGGGAAGACGGGGAGCTGTTTTTT
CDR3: CSVDLMDREDGELFF

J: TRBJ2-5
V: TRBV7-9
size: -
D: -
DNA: TGTGCCAGCAGCAACGTCCGGGGGCTAGAGGTAGCGACCCAGTACTTC
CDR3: CASSNVRGLEVATQYF

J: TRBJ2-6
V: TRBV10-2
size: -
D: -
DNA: TGCGCCAGCAGCTCACCGAGCTCTGGGGCCAACGTCCTGACTTTC
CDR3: CASSSPSSGANVLTF

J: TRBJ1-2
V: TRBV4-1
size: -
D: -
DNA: TGCGCCAGCAGCCAAGATTCCGAGGGTGTAGGTGGTGGCTACACCTTC
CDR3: CASSQDSEGVGGGYTF

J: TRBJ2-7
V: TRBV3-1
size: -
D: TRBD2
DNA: TGTGCCAGCAGCCAAGCCCCGGGACTAGGTGGATATGAGCAGTACTTC
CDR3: CASSQAPGLGGYEQYF

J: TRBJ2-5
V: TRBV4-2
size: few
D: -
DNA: TGTGCCAGCAGCCCTAGACAACAAGAGACCCAGTACTTC
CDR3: CASSPRQQETQYF

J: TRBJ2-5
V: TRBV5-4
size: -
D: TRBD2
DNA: TGTGCCAGCAGCTTCTCGGCGGGGGGGCTAGAGACCCAGTGCTTC
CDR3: CASSFSAGGLETQCF

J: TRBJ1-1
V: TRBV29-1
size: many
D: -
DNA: TGCAGCGTTGAAGATCTCTCCAGGGACACTGAAGCTTTCTTT
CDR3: CSVEDLSRDTEAFF

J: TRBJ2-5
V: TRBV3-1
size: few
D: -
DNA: TGTGCCAGCAGCCAAGTGGCAGATTACGAGACCCAGTACTTC
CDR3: CASSQVADYETQYF

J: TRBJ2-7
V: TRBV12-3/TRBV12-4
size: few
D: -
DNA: TGTGCCAGCAGTTTAGGGTGGCCCCACGAGCAGTACTTC
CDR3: CASSLGWPHEQYF

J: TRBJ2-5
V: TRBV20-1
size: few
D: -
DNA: TGCAGTGCGGCGGAGACCCAGTACTTC
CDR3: CSAAETQYF

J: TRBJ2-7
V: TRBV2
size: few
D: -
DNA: TGTGCCGGACAGGCCGGGACTCCCTCCTACGAGCAGTACTTC
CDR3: CAGQAGTPSYEQYF

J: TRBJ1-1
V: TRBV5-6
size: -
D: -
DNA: TGTGCCAGCAGCCCGCACTCACAGGGAATTGAAGCTTTCTTT
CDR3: CASSPHSQGIEAFF

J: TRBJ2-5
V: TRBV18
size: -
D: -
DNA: TGTGCCAGCTCACCGACAGGCCTTTGGGAGACCCAGTACTTC
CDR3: CASSPTGLWETQYF

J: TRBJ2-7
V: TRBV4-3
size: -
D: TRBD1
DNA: TGCGCCAGCAGCCAAGACAGGGCGCAGGGACAGGCCTCCTACGAGCAGTACTTC
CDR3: CASSQDRAQGQASYEQYF

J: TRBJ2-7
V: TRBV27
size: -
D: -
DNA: TGTGCCAGCAGTTCCCCGGACAGCTACGAGCAGCACTTC
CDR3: CASSSPDSYEQHF

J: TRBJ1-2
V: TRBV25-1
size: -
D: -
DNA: TGTGCCAGCAGTGAATCTTCTAACTATGGCTACACCTTC
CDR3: CASSESSNYGYTF